This section outlines one TCR beta chain sequence together with its context. The data were obtained in a study of blood T cell repertoires in COVID-19. At the level of the study: Sources were T cells, B-cell-depleted T cells, or PBMCs; the material itself was cDNA or gDNA.

Study processing details: Reference gene primer amplification gave estimated nucleated cell counts. Clones were sequenced by immunoSEQ multiplex PCR, and TCRdb holds only the in-frame ones, with some missing. V and J calls and clone size are those listed in that table; D and trimming were worked out from the DNA. The table has 360,000 or so clones, roughly four fifths seen once. The CDR3 sequence is 15 residues long. V was clipped by 5 bases and J by 5 bases; unmatched bases: 8. The germline V gene encodes CDR1 LNHDA and CDR2 SQIVND (reference sequence). Participants had their cohort set by participant-reported clinical history. Recovery among Cohort 3 donors was established by two negative PCRs, clearance, or symptom resolution.

The chain links TRBV19 to TRBJ2-7, with 11 bases lining up with TRBD2. This clonotype was obtained from a woman aged 50 to 60 who had recovered from COVID-19. Sequenced material: PBMCs or T cells enriched from blood (not recorded which). The CDR3 region is CASSSLAGGRNEQYF. The CDR3 nucleotides read TGTGCCAGTAGTTCCCTAGCGGGAGGACGCAACGAGCAGTACTTC.